This T cell receptor (beta chain) was captured in a study of T cells in Graves' hyperthyroidism and ophthalmopathy. Study-wide results and limits: Most expanded thyroid clonotypes above 0.001 recurred in blood. Through a model of 13 V-J features, ophthalmopathy was separated from stable hyperthyroidism.

Trimming removed 0 bases at V and 1 base at J, with 13 bases between. The CDR3 totals 16 residues. Amplified TCR beta CDR3 regions derived from RNA transcripts. The HTBI primer set drove a first-round RT-PCR of the TCR CDR3. TCRdb used MiXCR to reprocess the multiplex PCR reads, holding one entry per CDR3 protein. Among hundreds of thousands of distinct CDR3 sequences listed, 30% to 40% were seen once. Graves' hyperthyroidism qualified as stable when ophthalmopathy did not progress within 18 months. Diagnostic assessment was based on clinical symptoms, serum thyroxine and TRAb, thyroid ultrasound and orbital computed tomography. This clonotype was counted only a few times. Its antigen is not identified.

This chain joins TRBV12-3 or TRBV12-4 and TRBJ2-7; possible D gene TRBD2, 5 bases. The TCR was taken from a woman aged 40 to 55 with Graves' hyperthyroidism. Source material: blood. This CDR3 reads CASSLARGIGSYEQYF. The CDR3 DNA sequence: TGTGCCAGCAGTTTAGCGCGAGGGATTGGATCCTACGAGCAGTACTTC.